One sample yielded the 23 T cell receptor beta chains listed below, sequenced in a study of OX40 agonist ivuxolimab in advanced cancers. Generated by immunoSEQ multiplex PCR, the TCRdb table keeps only in-frame clones and is missing some. Of tens of thousands of clones listed, around 89% were seen once; the top ten hold 4%. This sample comprised CD4+ or CD8+ T cells sorted from blood, obtained in a trial of the OX40 agonist ivuxolimab. The receptor source for this set is an adult with an advanced solid tumor such as melanoma, head and neck, liver or kidney cancer.

In the case of this clone: Compared with germline, one end of the junction differs, possibly owing to a read error. The rearrangement joins TRBV5-6 to TRBJ2-7; 9 positions agree with TRBD2. Per germline, CDR1 SGHDT and CDR2 YYEEEE. This CDR3 is built from 16 residues. CDR3 in DNA: TGTGCCAGCATCAAGGACGGCGGGACTAGCTGGAGCGAGCAGTACTTT. This gives the protein CASIKDGGTSWSEQYF.

V is TRBV30 and J is TRBJ2-1; no reliable D call. Germline lookup yields CDR1 GTSNPN and CDR2 SVGIG (reference sequence). V shed 0 bases and J shed 3 bases, with 12 bases lying between them. This CDR3 contains 15 residues. In DNA form, the CDR3 reads TGTGCCTGGAGTGTACGGACCTTTGTCTACAATGAGCAGTTCTTC. Residues: CAWSVRTFVYNEQFF.

The chain recombines TRBV11-2 with TRBJ2-7, with TRBD2 matching 8 bases. There are 15 residues in the CDR3. CDR1 and CDR2 from the germline V gene are SGHAT and FQNNGV. After removal of 5 bases from V and 6 bases from J, the junction contained 12 bases not matched to a gene. Here the CDR3 reads CASSPRGGQGPEQYF. In DNA form, the CDR3 reads TGTGCCAGCAGCCCCCGGGGGGGCCAGGGGCCCGAGCAGTACTTC.

V and J are TRBV5-4 and TRBJ2-2; 11 bases agree with TRBD1. Germline trimming cut 0 bases from V and 4 bases from J; bases unmatched to any gene: 2. The CDR3 covers 16 residues. CDR1 and CDR2 from the germline V gene are SGHNT and YYREEE (reference sequence). The CDR3 is CASSLAGTGGTGELFF. CDR3 DNA: TGTGCCAGCAGCTTGGCCGGGACAGGGGGCACCGGGGAGCTGTTTTTT.

The chain has TRBV5-1 and TRBJ2-7, with D maybe TRBD2 (6 bases). V was shortened by 4 bases and J by 2 bases, with 16 bases between the two germline ends. CDR1 and CDR2 (germline): SGHRS, YFSETQ. The CDR3 covers 15 residues. CDR3: CASSQTAGAPYEQYF. The CDR3 DNA is TGCGCCAGCAGCCAGACAGCGGGTGCGCCCTACGAGCAGTACTTC.

The chain links TRBV29-1 to TRBJ2-1, with 9 bases lining up with TRBD1. The CDR3 is 14 residues long. The germline gives CDR1 SQVTM, CDR2 ANQGSEA. V lost 6 bases, J lost 4 bases, and 7 bases stayed unmatched. CDR3 sequence reads: CSVGDRARYNEQFF. CDR3 bases: TGCAGCGTAGGGGACAGGGCTAGATACAATGAGCAGTTCTTC.

This clone was detected once. The chain is built from TRBV6-5 and TRBJ1-1; 8 nucleotides agree with TRBD1. Losses at the gene ends were 4 bases for V and 12 bases for J; bases not matched to a gene: 10. The V gene's germline CDR1 is MNHEY and CDR2 SVGAGI. The CDR3 covers 13 residues. The CDR3 spells CASSFLTGAVTFF. The CDR3 coding sequence is TGTGCCAGCAGTTTCCTGACAGGGGCAGTGACTTTCTTT.

This chain links TRBV28 with TRBJ1-1; 7 bases are a match to TRBD1. Per germline, CDR1 MDHEN and CDR2 SYDVKM. The junction had 7 bases not matched to a gene; V was cut back by 4 bases and J by 8 bases. The CDR3 has 13 residues. The chain's CDR3 is CASSSSGTDEAFF. The CDR3 DNA follows: TGTGCCAGCAGTTCCTCCGGGACAGACGAAGCTTTCTTT.

The chain combines TRBV25-1 with TRBJ2-7, with D unclear. This CDR3 comprises 13 residues. V lost 1 base, J lost 1 base, and 5 bases lay in between. Germline CDR1 is MGHDK and CDR2 is SYGVNS. CDR3 in DNA: TGTGCCAGCAGTGAATTATTATCCTACGAGCAGTACTTC. Amino acid sequence: CASSELLSYEQYF.

The chain couples TRBV5-1 to TRBJ1-1; D remains unclear. The CDR3 is 14 residues long. The V gene's germline CDR1 is SGHRS and CDR2 YFSETQ. V lost 4 bases, J lost 1 base, and 11 bases lay in between. CDR3 sequence (DNA): TGCGCCAGCAGCCCCGGTGGGAAGAACACTGAAGCTTTCTTT. It codes for CASSPGGKNTEAFF.

This clone was seen only once. The genes are TRBV18 and TRBJ1-2; D gene ambiguous. This CDR3 spans 14 amino acids. Trimming shortened V by 0 bases and J by 5 bases, and 10 bases separated the two germline ends. Per germline, CDR1 KGHSH and CDR2 LQKENI. CDR3 bases: TGTGCCAGCTCACCACCGGGAAATGGGTATGGCTACACCTTC. This sequence encodes CASSPPGNGYGYTF.

This chain uses TRBV5-1 with TRBJ2-2; D call uncertain. This CDR3 spans 15 amino acids. Germline V gives CDR1 SGHRS, CDR2 YFSETQ. V was pared by 2 bases and J by 6 bases, with 14 bases between. The CDR3 is CASSFTLVGAGELFF. CDR3 sequence (DNA): TGCGCCAGCAGCTTCACCCTAGTGGGCGCCGGGGAGCTGTTTTTT.

This clone showed up just once. V usage is TRBV11-3 and J usage is TRBJ1-6; 12 bases are a match to TRBD1. The CDR3 is 15 amino acids. Germline CDR1 is SGHNT and CDR2 is YENEEA. J was trimmed by 8 bases and V by 4 bases; bases with no gene match: 3. In nucleotides, the CDR3 is TGTGCCAGCAGCTCGGGACAGGGGGCCTATTCACCCCTCCACTTT. Translated, it gives CASSSGQGAYSPLHF.

This chain connects TRBV25-1 to TRBJ2-7; a weak D match, TRBD1 (6 bases). Between the trimmed V and J ends, which lost 4 bases and 5 bases, there was a span of 18 bases. CDR3 length equals 15 residues. Germline V CDR1 and CDR2: MGHDK, SYGVNS. The CDR3 region is CASSGVTGWGNEQYF. DNA for the CDR3: TGTGCCAGCAGTGGGGTAACAGGGTGGGGAAACGAGCAGTACTTC.

J is TRBJ1-1 and V is TRBV2; 7 nucleotides match TRBD1. J lost 0 bases, V lost 6 bases, and 7 bases had no gene match. The germline gives CDR1 SNHLY, CDR2 FYNNEI. The CDR3 loop spans 15 amino acids. In DNA, the CDR3 is TGTGCCAGCAGCGAGGGGGGACAGATGAACACTGAAGCTTTCTTT. Protein product: CASSEGGQMNTEAFF.

V is TRBV5-1 and J is TRBJ2-3; 7 bases map to TRBD2. The CDR3 sequence is 15 residues long. The trim removed 1 base at V and 0 bases at J, leaving 2 bases unmatched. CDR1 is SGHRS and CDR2 is YFSETQ in the germline V gene. CDR3 coding DNA: TGCGCCAGCAGCTTGCTAGCGGAGAGCACAGATACGCAGTATTTT. Encoded protein: CASSLLAESTDTQYF.

The count of this clone is one. DNA of the CDR3: TGTGCCAGCACCCCTAGCGGGAGTCGCAACGAGCAGTACTTC. It encodes CASTPSGSRNEQYF. The chain combines TRBV25-1 with TRBJ2-7, with TRBD2 identical over 10 bases. Germline V lookup: CDR1 MGHDK, CDR2 SYGVNS. V trimming: 7 bases; J trimming: 5 bases; junction bases outside the gene matches: 8. The CDR3 is 14 amino acids.

V gene TRBV5-1 combines with J gene TRBJ2-1; no firm D call. The ends were cut back, 2 bases at V and 7 bases at J, with 10 bases in the middle. CDR3 length equals 13 residues. The germline gives CDR1 SGHRS, CDR2 YFSETQ. As DNA, the CDR3 is TGCGCCAGCAGCTTATTAGAAGGGAATGAGCAGTTCTTC. Its translation is CASSLLEGNEQFF.

The rearrangement links TRBV19 to TRBJ1-1; no reliable D call. This CDR3 contains 13 residues. V was trimmed by 3 bases and J by 8 bases, leaving 13 bases between them. Germline assignment: CDR1 LNHDA and CDR2 SQIVND (reference sequence). Here the CDR3 reads CASSMVSGSEAFF. The CDR3 DNA follows: TGTGCCAGTAGTATGGTATCGGGCAGCGAAGCTTTCTTT.

V is TRBV30 and J is TRBJ1-3, with TRBD1 as a possible D gene (5 bases). The germline CDR1 and CDR2 sequences are GTSNPN and SVGIG (reference sequence). The CDR3 is 15 residues long. The V end lost 2 bases, the J end lost 2 bases, and 13 bases lay between the germline ends. The CDR3 DNA reads TGTGCCTGGAGTTTTGGCAGGGCAGCTGGAAACACCATATATTTT. Its protein product is CAWSFGRAAGNTIYF.

The J gene is TRBJ1-3, the V gene TRBV28; D is uncertain. Looked up from germline, CDR1 is MDHEN and CDR2 is SYDVKM. The germline V and J ends were trimmed by 6 bases and 3 bases, with 12 bases remaining between them. The CDR3 runs 14 residues. DNA of the CDR3: TGTGCCAGCAGCCAGAGTAATTTTGGAAACACCATATATTTT. It specifies CASSQSNFGNTIYF.

The table lists this clone with a count of one. This chain links TRBV11-2 with TRBJ1-2, with D tentatively TRBD1 (6 bases). CDR3 size: 14 residues. With 3 bases removed from V and 2 bases from J, the gap between germline ends came to 10 bases. Germline CDR1 SGHAT, CDR2 FQNNGV. The CDR3 is CASSFRQENYGYTF. CDR3 nucleotide sequence: TGTGCCAGCAGCTTCAGACAGGAAAACTATGGCTACACCTTC.

The chain links TRBV10-3 to TRBJ1-1; D uncertain. Trimming removed 2 bases from V and 0 bases from J, with 7 bases in between. CDR3 size: 14 residues. Germline CDR1 and CDR2: ENHRY and SYGVKD. CDR3 nucleotide sequence: TGTGCCATCAGTGAGACAGAGATGAACACTGAAGCTTTCTTT. Translation: CAISETEMNTEAFF.